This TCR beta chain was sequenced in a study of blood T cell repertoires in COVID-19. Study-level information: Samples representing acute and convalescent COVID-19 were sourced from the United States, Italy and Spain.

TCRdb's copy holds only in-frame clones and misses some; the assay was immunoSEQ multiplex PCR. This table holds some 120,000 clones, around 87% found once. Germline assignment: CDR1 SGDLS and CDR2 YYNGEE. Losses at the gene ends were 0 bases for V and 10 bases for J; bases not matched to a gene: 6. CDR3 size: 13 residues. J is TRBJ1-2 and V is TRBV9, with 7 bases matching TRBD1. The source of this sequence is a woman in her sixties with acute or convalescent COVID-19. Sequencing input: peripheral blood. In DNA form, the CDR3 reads TGTGCCAGCAGCGTAGTCCCGGGACAGTACTACACCTTC. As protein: CASSVVPGQYYTF.